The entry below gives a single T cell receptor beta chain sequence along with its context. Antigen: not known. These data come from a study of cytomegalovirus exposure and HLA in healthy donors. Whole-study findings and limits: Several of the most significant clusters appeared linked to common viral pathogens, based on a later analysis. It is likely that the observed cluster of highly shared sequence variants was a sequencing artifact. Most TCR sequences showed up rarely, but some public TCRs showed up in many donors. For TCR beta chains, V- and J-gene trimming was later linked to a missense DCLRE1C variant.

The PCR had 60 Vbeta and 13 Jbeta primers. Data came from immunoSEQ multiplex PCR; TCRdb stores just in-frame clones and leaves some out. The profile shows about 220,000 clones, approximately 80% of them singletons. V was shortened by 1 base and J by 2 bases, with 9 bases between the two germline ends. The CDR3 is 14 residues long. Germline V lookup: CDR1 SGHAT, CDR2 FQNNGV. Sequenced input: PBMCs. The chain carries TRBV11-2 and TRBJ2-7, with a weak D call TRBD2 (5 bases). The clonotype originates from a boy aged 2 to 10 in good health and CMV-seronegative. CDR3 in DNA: TGTGCCAGCAGCTTAGTTCCGGGGACCTACGAGCAGTACTTC. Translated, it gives CASSLVPGTYEQYF. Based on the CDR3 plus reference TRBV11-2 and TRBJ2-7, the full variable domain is EAGVAQSPRYKIIEKRQSVAFWCNPISGHATLYWYQQILGQGPKLLIQFQNNGVVDDSQLPKDRFSAERLKGVDSTLKIQPAKLEDSAVYLCASSLVPGTYEQYFGPGTRLTVT.